This is a list of T cell receptor beta chains from one sample in a study of long-term antiretroviral therapy in people with HIV. The data were produced by immunoSEQ multiplex PCR, yet TCRdb's version contains in-frame clones alone and is incomplete. This table holds 25,000 to 30,000 clones, about four fifths found once. Sample: unsorted PBMCs, taken 1.1 years before starting antiretroviral therapy. Receptors were obtained from a woman aged 25 to 39 with HIV. Both conserved end residues are part of each CDR3. D genes are given only for firm matches. For some rows the clone size is stated as once, few or many, or as a class when expanded; others skip it.

CDR3 length	clone size	D gene	J gene	V gene	CDR3 protein	CDR3 DNA
12	-	TRBD1	TRBJ2-1	TRBV10-3	CATRGTGSEQFF	TGTGCCACCAGGGGGACAGGGAGTGAGCAGTTCTTC
20	-	TRBD2	TRBJ2-1	TRBV6-1	CASSDTPLAGGWSSYNEQFF	TGTGCCAGCAGTGATACCCCTTTAGCGGGGGGATGGAGCTCCTACAATGAGCAGTTCTTC
20	-	TRBD2	TRBJ2-3	TRBV30	CAWTPLLGTSGGARQDTQYF	TGTGCCTGGACACCTTTACTGGGGACTAGCGGGGGGGCACGTCAAGATACGCAGTATTTT
14	-	-	TRBJ1-1	TRBV11-2	CASSSAPGTGEAFF	TGTGCCAGCAGCTCGGCACCCGGTACCGGGGAAGCTTTCTTT
14	few	-	TRBJ1-2	TRBV27	CASSGSPGRYGYTF	TGTGCCAGCAGTGGCAGCCCCGGACGCTATGGCTACACCTTC
17	-	TRBD2	TRBJ2-1	TRBV11-3	CASSLDTSGSSYNEQFF	TGTGCCAGCAGCTTAGACACTAGCGGGAGCTCCTACAATGAGCAGTTCTTC
13	-	-	TRBJ1-2	TRBV14	CASSQVITLGYTF	TGTGCCAGCAGCCAAGTCATCACGCTTGGCTACACCTTC
17	-	-	TRBJ2-3	TRBV10-3	CAIRPHQGGASTDTQYF	TGTGCCATCAGGCCCCATCAAGGGGGTGCTAGCACAGATACGCAGTATTTT
17	-	TRBD2	TRBJ2-5	TRBV27	CASSSRPSGTRIETQYF	TGTGCCAGCAGTTCACGCCCCTCGGGGACTAGAATAGAGACCCAGTACTTC
15	-	TRBD2	TRBJ2-1	TRBV7-2	CASSLPGGAYNEQFF	TGTGCCAGCAGCCTTCCTGGGGGGGCCTACAATGAGCAGTTCTTC
15	-	-	TRBJ1-5	TRBV19	CASSIVQAVIQPQHF	TGTGCCAGTAGTATAGTACAGGCCGTGATCCAGCCCCAGCATTTT
15	-	-	TRBJ2-2	TRBV6-4	CASSFGGEGTGELFF	TGTGCCAGCAGTTTCGGAGGGGAAGGGACCGGGGAGCTGTTTTTT
16	-	TRBD1	TRBJ1-2	TRBV30	CAWSENYRGLNYGYTF	TGTGCCTGGAGTGAAAATTACAGGGGGCTGAACTATGGCTACACCTTC
14	few	-	TRBJ1-5	TRBV2	CASSKTEQGQPQHF	TGTGCCAGCAGCAAGACGGAACAGGGTCAGCCCCAGCATTTT
13	-	TRBD1	TRBJ1-3	TRBV7-6	CASSKTGENTIYF	TGTGCCAGCAGCAAGACAGGGGAAAACACCATATATTTT
12	-	TRBD1	TRBJ2-7	TRBV29-1	CSGQTGVDEQYF	TGCAGCGGCCAGACAGGGGTCGACGAGCAGTACTTC
14	-	-	TRBJ1-1	TRBV14	CASKRETTNTEAFF	TGTGCCAGCAAGCGGGAAACTACGAACACTGAAGCTTTCTTT
14	-	-	TRBJ1-5	TRBV2	CASSSRGPGQPQHF	TGTGCCAGCAGCAGCCGGGGGCCAGGTCAGCCCCAGCATTTT
17	-	TRBD2	TRBJ2-5	TRBV9	CASSVEGGGPFVETQYF	TGTGCCAGCAGCGTAGAGGGCGGGGGGCCTTTTGTAGAGACCCAGTACTTC
15	-	TRBD1	TRBJ1-1	TRBV5-4	CASSLGDRDNTEAFF	TGTGCCAGCAGCTTGGGCGACAGGGACAACACTGAAGCTTTCTTT
13	once	TRBD1	TRBJ2-5	TRBV27	CASSPRTGGTQYF	TGTGCCAGCAGTCCCCGGACAGGGGGGACCCAGTACTTC
16	once	-	TRBJ2-2	TRBV9	CASSGGPSDWTGELFF	TGTGCCAGCAGCGGGGGTCCTAGCGATTGGACCGGGGAGCTGTTTTTT
15	-	-	TRBJ2-3	TRBV5-4	CASSKNPFSTDTQYF	TGTGCCAGCAGCAAAAACCCTTTTAGCACAGATACGCAGTATTTT
15	-	TRBD1	TRBJ1-3	TRBV7-3	CASSVGQGSGNTIYF	TGTGCCAGCAGCGTCGGACAGGGGTCGGGAAACACCATATATTTT